This T cell receptor beta chain emerged from a study of beta chain features in type 1 diabetes. Study-wide findings and caveats: Researchers caution that PCR might favor shorter templates, equally among patients and controls. All four CD4+ subsets from Type 1 diabetes patients carried moderately but significantly shorter TCRB CDR3s.

Expressed TCRB transcripts were sequenced, since all the RNA that had been isolated was reverse transcribed. The average read count of naive, central memory and regulatory T cell samples was about 3.57 million. Profiled with immunoSEQ multiplex PCR; TCRdb holds only in-frame clones, not every one. The sample has around 710,000 clones; around 12% are singletons. With respect to this clone: Its antigen is undetermined.

The CDR3 is 13 residues long. Between the trimmed V and J ends, which lost 2 bases and 11 bases, there was a span of 16 bases. The germline V gene encodes CDR1 SGHTA and CDR2 FQGNSA. CD4+ cells of the naive, central memory, regulatory and stem cell-like memory types were sorted via CD45RO/CCR7/CD25/CD127/CD95/CD27. The source is a man in his thirties or forties with type 1 diabetes. The chain couples TRBV7-2 to TRBJ2-7; possibly TRBD1 for D (6 bases). The sequenced material came from naive CD4+ T cells from blood. CDR3 protein: CASSLIGTHPEYF. The CDR3 region has the DNA TGTGCCAGCAGCTTAATCGGGACACATCCGGAGTACTTC.